Each of the 12 T cell receptor beta chains below was sequenced from the same sample in a study of blood T cell repertoires in COVID-19. Sequencing used immunoSEQ multiplex PCR; TCRdb keeps in-frame clones, though not all of them. This table has a few hundred thousand clones, about nine tenths appearing once. Sequenced sample: peripheral blood. These receptors all come from a woman in her twenties or thirties who had recovered from COVID-19.

The chain joins TRBV4-1 to TRBJ2-6; 7 nucleotides agree with TRBD1. J lost 2 bases, V lost 0 bases, and 4 bases had no gene match. CDR3 size: 17 residues. CDR1 is MGHRA, CDR2 YSYEKL, per germline. As DNA, the CDR3 is TGCGCCAGCAGCCAAGAGTACCAGGGGGCTGGGGCCAACGTCCTGACTTTC. Translating it yields CASSQEYQGAGANVLTF.

This sequence joins TRBV3-1 (or the pseudogene TRBV3-2) and TRBJ1-5; 9 positions agree with TRBD1. Germline V gene sequence: CDR1 LGHDT, CDR2 YNNKEL (reference sequence). The CDR3 covers 15 residues. The J segment lost 6 bases and the V segment lost 4 bases, leaving 7 bases of the junction unmatched. CDR3 coding DNA: TGTGCCAGCAGCCCCACAGGGGGCGCCGGTCAGCCCCAGCATTTT. Protein: CASSPTGGAGQPQHF.

This chain uses TRBV3-1 (or the pseudogene TRBV3-2) with TRBJ2-7; perhaps TRBD1 as D (6 bases). The germline V and J ends were trimmed by 4 bases and 0 bases, with 16 bases remaining between them. This CDR3 has 16 amino acids. The V gene's germline CDR1 is LGHDT and CDR2 YNNKEL (reference sequence). The CDR3 spells CASSPQSGTNSYEQYF. In DNA, the CDR3 is TGTGCCAGCAGCCCCCAGTCCGGGACAAACTCCTACGAGCAGTACTTC.

V and J are TRBV29-1 and TRBJ2-2; perhaps TRBD1 as D (7 bases). CDR1 is SQVTM and CDR2 is ANQGSEA in the germline V gene. This CDR3 is 14 amino acids long. The V gene lost 7 bases and the J gene lost 1 base, with 13 bases spanning the gap. In DNA form, the CDR3 reads TGCAGCGCCCGGAGGGGGCAGAACACCGGGGAGCTGTTTTTT. Translation: CSARRGQNTGELFF.

This clone was counted once. The chain recombines TRBV3-1 (or the pseudogene TRBV3-2) with TRBJ1-1; D possibly corresponds to TRBD1 (5 bases). The CDR3 extends over 15 amino acids. Trimming took 4 bases from V and 1 from J, leaving 13 bases between them. Looked up from germline, CDR1 is LGHDT and CDR2 is YNNKEL (reference sequence). The CDR3 DNA reads TGTGCCAGCAGCCCGCAGGGTTCGGCGAACACTGAAGCTTTCTTT. This translates into CASSPQGSANTEAFF.

This clone was detected a few times. The V call is TRBV12-5, the J call TRBJ1-5, with no clear D. The V end lost 3 bases, the J end lost 5 bases, and 2 bases lay between the germline ends. Germline CDR1 LGHNT, CDR2 FRNRAP. This CDR3 has 11 residues. CDR3 region: CASGFDQPQHF. In DNA, the CDR3 is TGTGCTAGTGGTTTCGATCAGCCCCAGCATTTT. Together with reference TRBV12-5 and TRBJ1-5, the CDR3 gives the full variable domain: DARVTQTPRHKVTEMGQEVTMRCQPILGHNTVFWYRQTMMQGLELLAYFRNRAPLDDSGMPKDRFSAEMPDATLATLKIQPSEPRDSAVYFCASGFDQPQHFGDGTRLSIL.

This clone appeared a single time. One junction end does not reproduce the germline sequence, and a read error may be involved. The DNA for the CDR3 is TGCGCCCGCAGCCGGTGGGGAAGGAGCGGGGGGGGTCTTGAGACCCAGTACTTC. This translates into CARSRWGRSGGGLETQYF. The genes are TRBV5-4 and TRBJ2-5, with TRBD2 matching 10 bases. Germline V gives CDR1 SGHNT, CDR2 YYREEE (reference sequence). CDR3 length: 18 amino acids. Full variable domain (rest looked up from reference TRBV5-4 and TRBJ2-5): ETGVTQSPTHLIKTRGQQVTLRCSSQSGHNTVSWYQQALGQGPQFIFQYYREEENGRGNFPPRFSGLQFPNYSSELNVNALELDDSALYLCARSRWGRSGGGLETQYFGPGTRLLVL.

The chain combines TRBV4-1 with TRBJ2-3; 13 bases map to TRBD2. The CDR3 has 15 amino acids. The V and J ends lost 4 bases and 5 bases, in that order; junction bases with no gene match: 3. Germline-derived CDR1 and CDR2 are MGHRA and YSYEKL. CDR3 bases: TGCGCCAGCAGCCGGACTAGCGGGGGAGAAGATACGCAGTATTTT. This codes for CASSRTSGGEDTQYF.

By proportion, this clone is medium-sized. The identical CDR3 is also encoded by other nucleotide sequences in the sample. The chain uses TRBV19 and TRBJ1-5, with D maybe TRBD1 (6 bases). The CDR3 loop spans 15 amino acids. Germline V gene data show CDR1 as LNHDA and CDR2 as SQIVND (reference sequence). V lost 5 bases to trimming and J lost 0 bases, with 11 bases between them. CDR3 loop: CASSAGQHSNQPQHF. For the CDR3, the DNA is TGTGCCAGTAGTGCCGGACAGCATAGCAATCAGCCCCAGCATTTT.

J is TRBJ2-3 and V is TRBV5-6; the match to TRBD1 covers 12 bases. Trimming removed 3 bases from V and 6 bases from J; junction bases left unmatched: 5. Germline assignment: CDR1 SGHDT and CDR2 YYEEEE. This CDR3 is 15 amino acids long. In DNA form, the CDR3 reads TGTGCCAGCAGCTCCGGGACAGGGGGCTTGGATACGCAGTATTTT. The encoded protein is CASSSGTGGLDTQYF.

The chain couples TRBV18 to TRBJ1-2, with 8 nucleotides matching TRBD1. This CDR3 has 17 amino acids. The V gene's germline CDR1 is KGHSH and CDR2 LQKENI. V trimming: 2 bases; J trimming: 8 bases; junction bases outside the gene matches: 16. The CDR3 sequence is CASSPWIATGEEWGYTF. CDR3 nucleotides: TGTGCCAGCTCACCATGGATTGCGACAGGGGAAGAATGGGGCTACACCTTC.

A few counts support this clone. The CDR3 sequence is CASSLAVLGTDTQYF. DNA for the CDR3: TGTGCCAGCAGCTTAGCCGTGCTCGGTACAGATACGCAGTATTTT. This chain links TRBV7-9 with TRBJ2-3, with no clear D. From germline, CDR1 is SEHNR and CDR2 FQNEAQ (reference sequence). Trimming removed 0 bases at V and 3 bases at J, with 10 bases between. This CDR3 contains 15 residues.